The 9 T cell receptor beta chains presented below share a single source sample, sequenced in a study of type 1 and type 2 diabetes patients. PCR was run on genomic DNA. The TCR beta CDR3 region was amplified using 30 forward and 13 reverse primers. One entry per CDR3 protein results from TCRdb running MiXCR on the multiplex PCR reads. The table lists fewer than 300,000 distinct CDR3 sequences, over 45% of them singletons. The sequenced material came from peripheral blood mononuclear cells (PBMCs). These receptors were collected from a man aged 18 to 30 with type 2 diabetes.

The gene calls are TRBV20-1 and TRBJ2-3; D not certain. The CDR3 consists of 12 residues. CDR1 and CDR2 from the germline V gene are DFQATT and SNEGSKA (reference sequence). V dropped 6 bases and J dropped 2 bases, with 9 bases sitting between them. The CDR3 bases are TGCAGTGCAACAGACAACACAGATACGCAGTATTTT. It yields the protein CSATDNTDTQYF.

Only a few counts were recorded for this clonotype. The rearrangement uses TRBV7-6 and TRBJ2-7, with 8 bases that match TRBD1. CDR3 size: 13 residues. CDR1 is SGHVS and CDR2 is FNYEAQ in the germline V gene. Trimming at V came to 5 bases and at J to 6 bases, leaving 6 bases not matched to a gene. The CDR3 DNA follows: TGTGCCAGCAGCGCCAGGACAGGGAGCGAGCAGTACTTC. It translates to CASSARTGSEQYF.

The chain combines TRBV4-3 with TRBJ2-6; no clear D gene. Between the trimmed V and J ends, which lost 0 bases and 0 bases, there was a span of 6 bases. Germline V gives CDR1 LGHNA, CDR2 YSLEER. This CDR3 spans 16 amino acids. This chain's CDR3 is CASSQDLGSGANVLTF. CDR3 sequence (DNA): TGCGCCAGCAGCCAAGATTTGGGCTCTGGGGCCAACGTCCTGACTTTC.

This clonotype occurred a few times. The chain combines TRBV7-2 with TRBJ2-1; the D gene could be TRBD1 or TRBD2 (5 bases each). CDR1 SGHTA and CDR2 FQGNSA come from the germline V gene. The germline V and J ends were trimmed by 1 base and 10 bases, with 8 bases remaining between them. This CDR3 region has 12 residues. The CDR3 loop is CASSLVGEEQFF. CDR3 in DNA: TGTGCCAGCAGCTTAGTGGGGGAAGAGCAGTTCTTC.

The sample holds many counts of this clonotype. V and J are TRBV2 and TRBJ2-7; D is possibly TRBD2 (5 bases). The germline V gene encodes CDR1 SNHLY and CDR2 FYNNEI. Trimming shortened V by 4 bases and J by 3 bases, and 7 bases separated the two germline ends. The CDR3 is 12 residues long. As DNA, the CDR3 is TGTGCCAGCAGTGCGGGGTTCTACGAGCAGTACTTC. This sequence encodes CASSAGFYEQYF.

This sequence joins TRBV6-1 and TRBJ1-6; 8 nucleotides match TRBD1. Germline V gives CDR1 MNHNS, CDR2 SASEGT. This CDR3 spans 13 amino acids. J gave up 8 bases and V 11 bases, and 8 bases lay outside the gene matches. The CDR3 sequence is CAGTDRGDSPLHF. As DNA, the CDR3 is TGTGCCGGCACTGACAGGGGCGATTCACCCCTCCACTTT.

The table lists this clonotype with a few counts. The chain is built from TRBV28 and TRBJ2-5, with D tentatively TRBD1 (6 bases). The CDR3 contains 14 residues. Germline V gene data show CDR1 as MDHEN and CDR2 as SYDVKM. The V end lost 6 bases, the J end lost 1 base, and 12 bases lay between the germline ends. CDR3 in DNA: TGTGCCAGCAGCCGAACAGGGCGCCAAGAGACCCAGTACTTC. It translates to CASSRTGRQETQYF.

The sample holds a few counts of this clonotype. The chain joins TRBV12-3 or TRBV12-4 to TRBJ2-7; perhaps D is TRBD1 or TRBD2 (5 bases each). V lost 4 bases and J lost 2, with 12 bases in between. The length of the CDR3 is 14 residues. In DNA, the CDR3 is TGTGCCAGCAGTTCTGGGACCCCTACCTACGAGCAGTACTTC. This encodes CASSSGTPTYEQYF.

The chain couples TRBV4-1 to TRBJ1-5; D is undetermined. Between the trimmed V and J ends, which lost 0 bases and 0 bases, there was a span of 12 bases. CDR3 length equals 17 residues. Germline V gene sequence: CDR1 MGHRA, CDR2 YSYEKL. CDR3 region: CASSQDARPYSNQPQHF. CDR3 nucleotides: TGCGCCAGCAGCCAAGACGCCAGACCGTATAGCAATCAGCCCCAGCATTTT.